These T cell receptor beta chains were read from a single sample in a study of T cell responses to AZD1222 COVID-19 vaccine. Only in-frame clones appear in the TCRdb table, and some are missing; sequencing was by immunoSEQ multiplex PCR. The sample holds roughly 100,000 clones, about 92% seen once. The specimen was peripheral blood, collected on day 0 of AZD1222 vaccination. These receptors were obtained from an adult in good health. Both conserved end residues are part of each CDR3. A D gene is named only where the DNA matches it firmly. Clone size is given for some rows only: seen once, a few or many times, or a class if the clone is expanded.

j_call | d_call | v_call | clone_size | cdr3_nt | cdr3_aa
TRBJ2-1 | TRBD1 | TRBV4-3 | few | TGCGCCAGCAGCGCGAGGGACAGGGAAAAGGGCGATGAGCAGTTCTTC | CASSARDREKGDEQFF
TRBJ1-6 | . | TRBV27 | . | TGTGCCAGCAGCCTCAGGGCGGGTGGGGCAATTAATTCACCCCTCCACTTT | CASSLRAGGAINSPLHF
TRBJ2-3 | . | TRBV30 | once | TGTGCCTGGAGTGGGGGCACAGATACGCAGTATTTT | CAWSGGTDTQYF
TRBJ2-7 | . | TRBV5-1 | . | TGCGCCAGCAGCAGGACAGCCCTATCCTACGAGCAGTACTTC | CASSRTALSYEQYF
TRBJ1-5 | . | TRBV14 | . | TGTGCCAGCAGCCAAGGAAAACAGCCCCAGCATTTT | CASSQGKQPQHF
TRBJ2-7 | TRBD2 | TRBV7-2 | . | TGTGCCAGCAGCTTAGCGCGAGCGGGAGGAGCTAGCGAGCAGTACTTC | CASSLARAGGASEQYF
TRBJ1-2 | TRBD1 | TRBV4-3 | once | TGCGCCACCAGCCGACACCGGGACAGAGACTTCTATGGCTACACCTTC | CATSRHRDRDFYGYTF
TRBJ2-4 | . | TRBV18 | . | TGTGCCAGCTCACCCCTACGCTCAGGGGAAGGCAAAAACATTCAGTACTTC | CASSPLRSGEGKNIQYF
TRBJ1-6 | TRBD1 | TRBV5-5 | . | TGTGCCAGCAGCTTGCGGCAGGGGGCGAATAATTCACCCCTCCACTTT | CASSLRQGANNSPLHF
TRBJ2-7 | . | TRBV7-9 | . | TGTGCCAGCAGCTTAGCGGGGGACGAGCAGTACTTC | CASSLAGDEQYF
TRBJ2-7 | . | TRBV9 | . | TGTGCCAGCAGCGTAGCTTATCGGACAGAGAGCTCCTACGAGCAGTACTTC | CASSVAYRTESSYEQYF
TRBJ2-5 | . | TRBV19 | . | TGTGCCAGTAGTATTTCCTGGGCAGAGACCCAGTACTTC | CASSISWAETQYF
TRBJ1-2 | . | TRBV12-3/TRBV12-4 | . | TGTGCCAGCAGTTTTGAGGGCTCGGTAGGCTACACCTTC | CASSFEGSVGYTF
TRBJ1-1 | . | TRBV3-1/TRBV3-2 | . | TGTGCCAGCAGCCTTCAGGGCCAGGACACTGAAGCTTTCTTT | CASSLQGQDTEAFF
TRBJ2-3 | TRBD2 | TRBV7-8 | . | TGTGCCAGCAGTGCGGGGGGGCAGGCAGATACGCAGTATTTT | CASSAGGQADTQYF
TRBJ1-1 | . | TRBV7-2 | . | TGTGCCAGCAGCTTCGGTCTTGGGGGCCTCACTGAAGCTTTCTTT | CASSFGLGGLTEAFF
TRBJ1-6 | . | TRBV30 | . | TGTGCCACCGCCAGGGATTCACCCCTCCACTTT | CATARDSPLHF
TRBJ2-2 | TRBD2 | TRBV5-1 | . | TGCGCCAGCAGCTTAGGGACTAGCGACACCGGGGAGCTGTTTTTT | CASSLGTSDTGELFF
TRBJ1-2 | . | TRBV27 | once | TGTGCCAGCAGAGACCCTTGGGGCGGGAACTATGGCTACACCTTC | CASRDPWGGNYGYTF
TRBJ2-7 | . | TRBV5-5 | . | TGTGCCAGCAGCTTGAGCCGAGGGGGGTGGTCCTACGAGCAGTACTTC | CASSLSRGGWSYEQYF
TRBJ1-5 | . | TRBV19 | . | TGTGCCAGTAGCGACAGGTGGGGAAATTATCAGCCCCAGCATTTT | CASSDRWGNYQPQHF
TRBJ1-5 | . | TRBV9 | . | TGTGCCAGCAGCGTAGTAGCGGCCAACTTACAGGGTGATCAGCCCCAGCATTTT | CASSVVAANLQGDQPQHF
TRBJ2-7 | . | TRBV28 | . | TGTGCCAGCAGTTTAGAGAGGGATAAGCAGTACTTC | CASSLERDKQYF
TRBJ1-1 | TRBD1 | TRBV7-3 | . | TGTGCCAGCAGCGGGACAGGCGGGTCCGAAGCTTTCTTT | CASSGTGGSEAFF
TRBJ1-2 | TRBD1 | TRBV28 | . | TGTGCCATCAGGACAGGAGCCTTTTATGGCTACACCTTC | CAIRTGAFYGYTF
TRBJ1-6 | . | TRBV12-3/TRBV12-4 | . | TGTGCCAGCAGGTCGAATTCACCCCTCCACTTT | CASRSNSPLHF
TRBJ1-5 | TRBD1 | TRBV6-2/TRBV6-3 | . | TGTGCCAGCAGTCGTCGACAGGGGGCTAACAATCAGCCCCAGCATTTT | CASSRRQGANNQPQHF
TRBJ2-7 | TRBD2 | TRBV7-2 | . | TGTGCCAGCAGCTTAGCGGCCAGCGGGGGTTACGAGCAGTACTTC | CASSLAASGGYEQYF
TRBJ1-4 | TRBD1 | TRBV30 | . | TGTGCCTGGAGTGCCGACAGGGGTAGTGAAAAACTGTTTTTT | CAWSADRGSEKLFF
TRBJ2-7 | TRBD2 | TRBV20-1 | . | TGCAGTCCTAGCGGGACCTACGAGCAGTACTTC | CSPSGTYEQYF
TRBJ1-1 | . | TRBV7-6 | . | TGTGCCAGCAGCTTATTGGGAGGGGGGAGCACTGAAGCTTTCTTT | CASSLLGGGSTEAFF
TRBJ1-6 | . | TRBV4-3 | . | TGCGCCAGCAGCCGAGACAGTGCCGATAATTCACCCCTCCACTTT | CASSRDSADNSPLHF
TRBJ1-1 | TRBD1 | TRBV9 | . | TGTGCCAGCAGCCCCCAACAGGGGGTACGGACTGAAGCTTTCTTT | CASSPQQGVRTEAFF
TRBJ2-7 | . | TRBV6-1 | few | TGTGCCAGCAGTGACGGGGGCCCCTACGAGCAGTACTTC | CASSDGGPYEQYF
TRBJ1-1 | TRBD1 | TRBV14 | . | TGTGCCAGCAGCCAGCGACAGGGCTTCACTGAAGCTTTCTTT | CASSQRQGFTEAFF
TRBJ1-3 | TRBD1 | TRBV30 | . | TGTGCCTGTTCCCGGGACAGGGAGGTCTCTGGAAACACCATATATTTT | CACSRDREVSGNTIYF
TRBJ2-5 | . | TRBV20-1 | . | TGCAGTGCCCCTATAGGTGGGACCCAGTACTTC | CSAPIGGTQYF
TRBJ1-2 | . | TRBV10-1 | . | TGCGCCAGCAGTGATAAGGAACTCGAGGGGGGAGGGCTCTATGGCTACACCTTC | CASSDKELEGGGLYGYTF
TRBJ1-2 | . | TRBV18 | . | TGTGCCAGCTCACCATCCGGCAGGGCTGACTATGGCTACACCTTC | CASSPSGRADYGYTF
TRBJ2-7 | TRBD2 | TRBV9 | . | TGTGCCAGCAGCGTAGCTCTGAGCGGGAGGGATTACGAGCAGTACTTC | CASSVALSGRDYEQYF
TRBJ2-7 | . | TRBV6-2/TRBV6-3 | once | TGTGCCAGCAGTTATGGGGGGGCCCGAGTCTACGAGCAGTACTTC | CASSYGGARVYEQYF
TRBJ2-2 | . | TRBV19 | . | TGTGCCAGTAGAGGAGGGACAATCTTTGCCGGGGAGCTGTTTTTT | CASRGGTIFAGELFF
TRBJ2-6 | . | TRBV5-6 | . | TGTGCCAGCAGCTTGAGCATTACAGGATCTGGGGCCAACGTCCTGACTTTC | CASSLSITGSGANVLTF